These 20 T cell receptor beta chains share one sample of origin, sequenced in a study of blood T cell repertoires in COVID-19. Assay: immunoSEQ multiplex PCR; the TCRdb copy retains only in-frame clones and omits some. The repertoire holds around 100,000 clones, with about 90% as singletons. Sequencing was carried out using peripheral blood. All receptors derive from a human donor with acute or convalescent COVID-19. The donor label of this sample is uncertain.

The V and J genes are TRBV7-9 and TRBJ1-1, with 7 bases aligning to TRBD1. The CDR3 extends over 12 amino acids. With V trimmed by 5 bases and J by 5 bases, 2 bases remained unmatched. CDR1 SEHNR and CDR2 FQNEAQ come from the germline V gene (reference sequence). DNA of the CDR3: TGTGCCAGCAGCCAGACAGGGACTGAAGCTTTCTTT. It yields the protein CASSQTGTEAFF. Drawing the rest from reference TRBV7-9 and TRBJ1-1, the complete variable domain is DTGVSQNPRHKITKRGQNVTFRCDPISEHNRLYWYRQTLGQGPEFLTYFQNEAQLEKSRLLSDRFSAERPKGSFSTLEIQRTEQGDSAMYLCASSQTGTEAFFGQGTRLTVV.

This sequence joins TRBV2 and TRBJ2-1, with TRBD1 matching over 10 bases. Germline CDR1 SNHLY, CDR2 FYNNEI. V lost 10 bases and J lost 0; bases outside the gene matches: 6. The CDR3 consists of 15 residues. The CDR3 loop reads CAIEGDRGSYNEQFF. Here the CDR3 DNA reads TGTGCCATCGAGGGGGACAGGGGCTCCTACAATGAGCAGTTCTTC.

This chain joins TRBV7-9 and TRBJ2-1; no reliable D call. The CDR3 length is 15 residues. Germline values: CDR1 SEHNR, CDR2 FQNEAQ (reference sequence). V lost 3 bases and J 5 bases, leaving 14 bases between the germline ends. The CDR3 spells CASSFLQTVDNEQFF. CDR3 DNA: TGTGCCAGCAGCTTCCTACAAACAGTAGACAATGAGCAGTTCTTC.

CDR3 loop: CAISDSDGWRGYTF. The CDR3 region has the DNA TGTGCCATCAGTGATTCTGATGGATGGCGGGGCTACACCTTC. The chain uses TRBV10-3 and TRBJ1-2; unclear D gene. Germline CDR1 ENHRY, CDR2 SYGVKD. The CDR3 consists of 14 residues. Trimming removed 3 bases at V and 8 bases at J, with 16 bases between.

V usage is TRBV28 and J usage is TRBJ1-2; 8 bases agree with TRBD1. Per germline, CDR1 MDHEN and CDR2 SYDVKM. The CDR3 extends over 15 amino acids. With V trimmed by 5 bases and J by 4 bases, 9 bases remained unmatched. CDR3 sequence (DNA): TGTGCCAGCAGTCCCAGACAGGGGAGATCCTATGGCTACACCTTC. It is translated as CASSPRQGRSYGYTF.

CDR3 sequence (DNA): TGTGCCAGCAGCCCAAGGGGTACTGAAGCTTTCTTT. Protein: CASSPRGTEAFF. This chain uses TRBV3-1 (or the pseudogene TRBV3-2) with TRBJ1-1; possibly TRBD1 for D (5 bases). CDR3 length: 12 residues. Between the trimmed V and J ends, which lost 4 bases and 5 bases, there was a span of 8 bases. Germline V gives CDR1 LGHDT, CDR2 YNNKEL (reference sequence).

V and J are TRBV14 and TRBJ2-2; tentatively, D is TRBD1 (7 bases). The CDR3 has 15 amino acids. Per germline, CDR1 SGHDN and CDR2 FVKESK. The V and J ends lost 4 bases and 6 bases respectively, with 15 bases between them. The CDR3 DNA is TGTGCCAGCAGCCGGGACAGCTCGGGGGCCGGGGAGCTGTTTTTT. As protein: CASSRDSSGAGELFF.

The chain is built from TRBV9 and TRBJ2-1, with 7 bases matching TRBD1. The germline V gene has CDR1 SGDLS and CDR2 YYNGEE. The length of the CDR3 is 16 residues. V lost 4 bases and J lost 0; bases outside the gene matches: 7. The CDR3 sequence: CASSSRTGFSYNEQFF. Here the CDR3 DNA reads TGTGCCAGCAGCTCTCGGACAGGCTTCTCCTACAATGAGCAGTTCTTC.

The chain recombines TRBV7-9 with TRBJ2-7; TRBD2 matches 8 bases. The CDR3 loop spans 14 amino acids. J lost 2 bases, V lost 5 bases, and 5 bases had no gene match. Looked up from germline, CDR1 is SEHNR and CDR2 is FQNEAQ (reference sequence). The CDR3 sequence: CASSPPGGTYEQYF. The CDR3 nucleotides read TGTGCCAGCAGCCCACCGGGGGGGACCTACGAGCAGTACTTC.

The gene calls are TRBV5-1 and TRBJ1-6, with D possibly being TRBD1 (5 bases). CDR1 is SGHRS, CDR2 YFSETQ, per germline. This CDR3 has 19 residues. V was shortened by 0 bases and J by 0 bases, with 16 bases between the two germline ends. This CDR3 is CASSLGVRDGSSYNSPLHF. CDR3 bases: TGCGCCAGCAGCTTGGGGGTTCGGGACGGGAGCTCCTATAATTCACCCCTCCACTTT.

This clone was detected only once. In DNA, the CDR3 is TGTGCCAGCAGTGAAATAGGACGGGGGAATTCACCCCTCCACTTT. Translating it yields CASSEIGRGNSPLHF. The chain couples TRBV6-1 to TRBJ1-6; D is possibly TRBD1 (5 bases). V was shortened by 2 bases and J by 7 bases, with 12 bases between the two germline ends. Germline CDR1 is MNHNS and CDR2 is SASEGT. The CDR3 sequence is 15 residues long.

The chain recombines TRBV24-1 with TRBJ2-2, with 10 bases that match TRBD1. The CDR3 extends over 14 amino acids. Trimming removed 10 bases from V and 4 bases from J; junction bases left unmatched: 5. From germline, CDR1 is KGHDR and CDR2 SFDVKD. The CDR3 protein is CATSGTGVTGELFF. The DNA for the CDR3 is TGTGCCACGTCCGGGACAGGGGTCACCGGGGAGCTGTTTTTT.

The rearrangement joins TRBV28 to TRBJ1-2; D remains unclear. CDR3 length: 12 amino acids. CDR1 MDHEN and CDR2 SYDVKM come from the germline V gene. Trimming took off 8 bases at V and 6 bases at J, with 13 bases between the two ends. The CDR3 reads CASALPVHGYTF. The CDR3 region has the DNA TGTGCCAGCGCCCTGCCAGTCCATGGCTACACCTTC.

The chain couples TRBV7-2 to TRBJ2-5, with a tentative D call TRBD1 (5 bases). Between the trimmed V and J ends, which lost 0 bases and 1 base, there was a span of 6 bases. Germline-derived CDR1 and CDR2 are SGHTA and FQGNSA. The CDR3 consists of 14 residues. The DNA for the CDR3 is TGTGCCAGCAGCTTAGCCAGGGCCCAAGAGACCCAGTACTTC. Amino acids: CASSLARAQETQYF.

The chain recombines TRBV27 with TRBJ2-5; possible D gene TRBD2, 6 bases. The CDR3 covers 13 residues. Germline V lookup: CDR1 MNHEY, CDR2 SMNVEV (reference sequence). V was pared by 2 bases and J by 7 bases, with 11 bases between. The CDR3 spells CASSLRDGGTQYF. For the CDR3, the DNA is TGTGCCAGCAGTTTACGGGACGGGGGGACCCAGTACTTC.

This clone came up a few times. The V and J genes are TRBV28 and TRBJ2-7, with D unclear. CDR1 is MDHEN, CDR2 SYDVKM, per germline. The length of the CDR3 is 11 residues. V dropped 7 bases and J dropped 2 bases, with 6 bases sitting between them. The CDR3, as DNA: TGTGCCAGCATGGCTCCCTACGAGCAGTACTTC. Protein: CASMAPYEQYF.

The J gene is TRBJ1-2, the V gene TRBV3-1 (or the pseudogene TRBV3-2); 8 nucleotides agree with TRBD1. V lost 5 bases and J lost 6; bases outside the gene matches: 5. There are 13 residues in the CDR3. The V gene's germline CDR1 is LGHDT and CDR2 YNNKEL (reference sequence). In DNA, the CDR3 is TGTGCCAGCAGCAAGGGACAGGCGAATGGCTACACCTTC. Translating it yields CASSKGQANGYTF.

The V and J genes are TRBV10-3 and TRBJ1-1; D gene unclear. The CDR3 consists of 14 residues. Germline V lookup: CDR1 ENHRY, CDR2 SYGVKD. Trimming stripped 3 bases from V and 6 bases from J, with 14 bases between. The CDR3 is CAISERRDVAEAFF. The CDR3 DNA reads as TGTGCCATCAGTGAACGGCGGGATGTCGCTGAAGCTTTCTTT.

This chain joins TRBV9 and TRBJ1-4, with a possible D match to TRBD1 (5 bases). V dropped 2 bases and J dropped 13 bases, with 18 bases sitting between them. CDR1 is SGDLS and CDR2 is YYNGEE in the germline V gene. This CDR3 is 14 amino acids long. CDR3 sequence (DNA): TGTGCCAGCAGCGTTGAAAGGACGGGGGGATCACTGTTTTTT. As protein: CASSVERTGGSLFF.

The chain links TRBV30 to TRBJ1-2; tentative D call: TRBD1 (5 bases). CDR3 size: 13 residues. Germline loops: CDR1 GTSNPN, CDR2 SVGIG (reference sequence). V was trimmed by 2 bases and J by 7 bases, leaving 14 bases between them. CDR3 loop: CAWSPTAFGGYTF. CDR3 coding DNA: TGTGCCTGGAGTCCGACAGCTTTCGGTGGCTACACCTTC.